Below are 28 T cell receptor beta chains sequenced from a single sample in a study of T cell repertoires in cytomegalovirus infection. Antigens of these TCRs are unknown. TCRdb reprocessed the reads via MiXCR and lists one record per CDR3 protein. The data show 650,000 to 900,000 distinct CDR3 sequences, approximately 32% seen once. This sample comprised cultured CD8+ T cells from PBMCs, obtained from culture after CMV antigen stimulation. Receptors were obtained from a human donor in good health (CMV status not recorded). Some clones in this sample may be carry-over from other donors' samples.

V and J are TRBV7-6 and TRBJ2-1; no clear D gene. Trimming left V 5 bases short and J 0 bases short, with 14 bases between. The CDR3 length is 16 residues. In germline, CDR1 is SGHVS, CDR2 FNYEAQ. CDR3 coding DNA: TGTGCCAGCAGCCTTGAAGAACTAAGCTCCTACAATGAGCAGTTCTTC. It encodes CASSLEELSSYNEQFF.

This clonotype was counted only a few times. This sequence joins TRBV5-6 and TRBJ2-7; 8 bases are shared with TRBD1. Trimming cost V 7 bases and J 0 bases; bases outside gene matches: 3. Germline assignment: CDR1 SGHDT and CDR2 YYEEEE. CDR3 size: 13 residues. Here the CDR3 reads CASGDRLSYEQYF. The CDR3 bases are TGTGCCAGCGGGGACAGGCTCTCCTACGAGCAGTACTTC. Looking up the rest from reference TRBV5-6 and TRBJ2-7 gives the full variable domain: DAGVTQSPTHLIKTRGQQVTLRCSPKSGHDTVSWYQQALGQGPQFIFQYYEEEERQRGNFPDRFSGHQFPNYSSELNVNALLLGDSALYLCASGDRLSYEQYFGPGTRLTVT.

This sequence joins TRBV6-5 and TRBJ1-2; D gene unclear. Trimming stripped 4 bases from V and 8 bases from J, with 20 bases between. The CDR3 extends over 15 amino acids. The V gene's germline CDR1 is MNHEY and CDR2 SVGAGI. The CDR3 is CASSFGWRNAGGYTF. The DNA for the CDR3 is TGTGCCAGCAGTTTCGGGTGGAGAAATGCGGGCGGCTACACCTTC.

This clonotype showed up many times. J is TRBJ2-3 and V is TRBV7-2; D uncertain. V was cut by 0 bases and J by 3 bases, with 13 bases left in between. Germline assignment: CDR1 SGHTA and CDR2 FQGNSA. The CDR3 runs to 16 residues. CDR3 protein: CASSLAQELGTDTQYF. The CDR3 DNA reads TGTGCCAGCAGCTTAGCGCAGGAGTTGGGGACAGATACGCAGTATTTT.

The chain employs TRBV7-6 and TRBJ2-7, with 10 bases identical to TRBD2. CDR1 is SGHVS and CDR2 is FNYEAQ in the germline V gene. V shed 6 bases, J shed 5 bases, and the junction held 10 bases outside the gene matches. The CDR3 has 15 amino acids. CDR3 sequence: CASSFRLAGVDEQYF. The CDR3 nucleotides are TGTGCCAGCAGTTTTCGACTAGCGGGTGTCGACGAGCAGTACTTC.

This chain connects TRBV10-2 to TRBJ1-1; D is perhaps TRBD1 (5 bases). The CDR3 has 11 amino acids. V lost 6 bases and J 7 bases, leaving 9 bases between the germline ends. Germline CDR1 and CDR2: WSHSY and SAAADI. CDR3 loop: CASRDTLEAFF. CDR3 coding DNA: TGCGCCAGCAGGGACACCCTTGAAGCTTTCTTT.

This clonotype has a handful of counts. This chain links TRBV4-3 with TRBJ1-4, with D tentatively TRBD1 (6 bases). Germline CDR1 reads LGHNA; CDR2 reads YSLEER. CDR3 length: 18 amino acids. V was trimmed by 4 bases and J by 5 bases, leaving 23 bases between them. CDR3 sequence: CASSLHLPSGGANEKLFF. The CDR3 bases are TGCGCCAGCAGCCTTCACCTACCATCGGGGGGGGCGAATGAAAAACTGTTTTTT.

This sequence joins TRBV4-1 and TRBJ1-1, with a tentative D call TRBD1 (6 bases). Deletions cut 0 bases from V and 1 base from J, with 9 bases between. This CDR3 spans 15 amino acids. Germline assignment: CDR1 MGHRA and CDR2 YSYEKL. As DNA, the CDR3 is TGCGCCAGCAGCCAAGACTTACAGGGGAACACTGAAGCTTTCTTT. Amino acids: CASSQDLQGNTEAFF.

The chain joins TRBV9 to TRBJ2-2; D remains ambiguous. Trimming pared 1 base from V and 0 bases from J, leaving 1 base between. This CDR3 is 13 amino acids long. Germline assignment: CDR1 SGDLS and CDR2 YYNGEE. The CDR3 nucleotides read TGTGCCAGCAGCGTAACGAACACCGGGGAGCTGTTTTTT. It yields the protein CASSVTNTGELFF.

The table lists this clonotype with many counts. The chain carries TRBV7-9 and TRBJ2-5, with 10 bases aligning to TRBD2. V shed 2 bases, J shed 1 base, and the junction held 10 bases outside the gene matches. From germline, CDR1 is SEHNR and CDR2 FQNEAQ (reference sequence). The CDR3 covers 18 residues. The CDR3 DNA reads TGTGCCAGCAGCTTATTAAGGGGCGGACTAGCGGTCCAAGAGACCCAGTACTTC. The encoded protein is CASSLLRGGLAVQETQYF.

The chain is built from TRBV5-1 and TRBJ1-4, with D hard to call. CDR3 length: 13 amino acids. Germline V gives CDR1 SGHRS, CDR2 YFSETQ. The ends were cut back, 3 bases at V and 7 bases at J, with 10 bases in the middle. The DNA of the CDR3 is TGCGCCAGCAGCTCTGCCGAGGGTGAAAAACTGTTTTTT. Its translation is CASSSAEGEKLFF.

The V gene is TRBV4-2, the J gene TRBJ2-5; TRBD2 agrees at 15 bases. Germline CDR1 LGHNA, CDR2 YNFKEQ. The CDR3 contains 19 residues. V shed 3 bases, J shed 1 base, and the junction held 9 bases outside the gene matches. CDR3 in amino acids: CASSQPWTSGGAFQETQYF. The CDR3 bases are TGTGCCAGCAGCCAGCCTTGGACTAGCGGGGGGGCCTTCCAAGAGACCCAGTACTTC.

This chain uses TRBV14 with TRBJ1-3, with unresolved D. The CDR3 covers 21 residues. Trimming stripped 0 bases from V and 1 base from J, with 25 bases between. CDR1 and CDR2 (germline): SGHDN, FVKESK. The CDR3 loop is CASSQDGKIRQVRSSGNTIYF. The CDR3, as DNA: TGTGCCAGCAGCCAAGATGGGAAGATACGGCAGGTTCGCAGTTCTGGAAACACCATATATTTT.

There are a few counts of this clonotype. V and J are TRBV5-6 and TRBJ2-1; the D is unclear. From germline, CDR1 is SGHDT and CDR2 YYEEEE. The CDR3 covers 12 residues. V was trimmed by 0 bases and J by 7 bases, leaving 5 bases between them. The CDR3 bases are TGTGCCAGCAGCTTGGCGACGAATGAGCAGTTCTTC. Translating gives CASSLATNEQFF.

The CDR3, as DNA: TGCAGTGCTAGACCACGGGGAGGGGGCGTAGGAGAGACCCAGTACTTC. Translating it yields CSARPRGGGVGETQYF. The chain uses TRBV20-1 and TRBJ2-5; the D gene could be TRBD1 or TRBD2 (7 bases each). Germline V gives CDR1 DFQATT, CDR2 SNEGSKA (reference sequence). V was pared by 2 bases and J by 4 bases, with 20 bases between. The CDR3 is 16 amino acids.

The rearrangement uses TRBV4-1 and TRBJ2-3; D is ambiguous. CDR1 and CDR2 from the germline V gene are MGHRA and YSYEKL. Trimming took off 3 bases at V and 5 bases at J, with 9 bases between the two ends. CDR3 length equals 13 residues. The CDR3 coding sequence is TGCGCCAGCAGCCAGGAATCGAAAGATACGCAGTATTTT. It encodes CASSQESKDTQYF.

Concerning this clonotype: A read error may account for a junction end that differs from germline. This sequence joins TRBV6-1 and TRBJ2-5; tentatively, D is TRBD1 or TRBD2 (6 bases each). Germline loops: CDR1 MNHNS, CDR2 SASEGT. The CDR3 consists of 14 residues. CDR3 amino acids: CTSSTLRGLETQYF. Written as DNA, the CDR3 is TGTACCAGCAGTACCCTCCGGGGGCTAGAGACCCAGTACTTC.

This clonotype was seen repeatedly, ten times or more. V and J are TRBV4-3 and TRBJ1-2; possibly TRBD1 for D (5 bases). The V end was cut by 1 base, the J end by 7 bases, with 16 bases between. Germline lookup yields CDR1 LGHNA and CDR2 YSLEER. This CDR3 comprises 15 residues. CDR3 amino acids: CASSQVRQGRLGYTF. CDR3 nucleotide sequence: TGCGCCAGCAGCCAAGTCCGGCAGGGAAGGCTTGGCTACACCTTC.

The CDR3 bases are TGTGCCAGCAGTTTCCGGGGGGCCTCTGAGCAGTTCTTC. It translates to CASSFRGASEQFF. The V call is TRBV28, the J call TRBJ2-1, with D perhaps matching TRBD2 (7 bases). Trimming stripped 3 bases from V and 9 bases from J, with 12 bases between. The germline CDR1 and CDR2 sequences are MDHEN and SYDVKM. This CDR3 region has 13 residues.

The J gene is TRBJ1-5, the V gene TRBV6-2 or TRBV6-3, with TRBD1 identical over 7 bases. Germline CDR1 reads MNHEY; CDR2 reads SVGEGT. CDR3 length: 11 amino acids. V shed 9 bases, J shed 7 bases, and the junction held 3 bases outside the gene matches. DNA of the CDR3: TGTGCCAGAGACAGGGACCAGCCCCAGCATTTT. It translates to CARDRDQPQHF.

The CDR3 sequence is CASSYSFASRLEDTQYF. The CDR3 nucleotides are TGTGCCAGCAGTTACTCGTTTGCTAGCCGCCTTGAAGATACGCAGTATTTT. V usage is TRBV6-2 or TRBV6-3 and J usage is TRBJ2-3, with a possible D match to TRBD2 (5 bases). The CDR3 length is 17 residues. Germline assignment: CDR1 MNHEY and CDR2 SVGEGT. The V gene lost 0 bases and the J gene lost 5 bases, with 18 bases spanning the gap.

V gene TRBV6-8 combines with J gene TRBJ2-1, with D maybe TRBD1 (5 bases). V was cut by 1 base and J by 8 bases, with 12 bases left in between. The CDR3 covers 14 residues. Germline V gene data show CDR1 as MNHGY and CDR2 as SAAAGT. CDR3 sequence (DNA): TGTGCCAGCAGTTACTGGGGCAGGGTCGATGAGCAGTTCTTC. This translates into CASSYWGRVDEQFF.

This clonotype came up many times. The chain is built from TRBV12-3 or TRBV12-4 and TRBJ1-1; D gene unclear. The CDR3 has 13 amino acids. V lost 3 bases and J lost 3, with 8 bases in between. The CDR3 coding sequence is TGTGCCAGCAGTTTTGGAGACTACACTGAAGCTTTCTTT. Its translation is CASSFGDYTEAFF.

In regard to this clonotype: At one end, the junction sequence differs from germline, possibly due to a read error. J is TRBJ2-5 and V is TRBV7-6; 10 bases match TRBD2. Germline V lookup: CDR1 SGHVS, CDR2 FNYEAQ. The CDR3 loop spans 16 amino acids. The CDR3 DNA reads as TGTGCTAGCAGCTTAACAGCGGGGGGGAAGCGGGAGACCCAGTACTTC. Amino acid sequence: CASSLTAGGKRETQYF.

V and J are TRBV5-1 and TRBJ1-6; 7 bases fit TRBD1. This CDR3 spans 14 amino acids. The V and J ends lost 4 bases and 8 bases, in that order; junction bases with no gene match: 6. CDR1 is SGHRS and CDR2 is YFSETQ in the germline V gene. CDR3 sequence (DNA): TGCGCCAGCAGCAAAGACAGGGAGGATTCACCCCTCCACTTT. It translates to CASSKDREDSPLHF.

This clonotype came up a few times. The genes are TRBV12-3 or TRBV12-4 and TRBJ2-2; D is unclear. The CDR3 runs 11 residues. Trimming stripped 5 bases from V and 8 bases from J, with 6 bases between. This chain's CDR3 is CASSDVGELFF. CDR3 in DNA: TGTGCCAGCAGTGACGTTGGGGAGCTGTTTTTT.

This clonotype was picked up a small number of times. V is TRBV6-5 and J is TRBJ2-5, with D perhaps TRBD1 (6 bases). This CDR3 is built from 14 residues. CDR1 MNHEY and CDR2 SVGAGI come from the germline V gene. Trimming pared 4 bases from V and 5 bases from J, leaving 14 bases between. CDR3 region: CASSSQGQGETQYF. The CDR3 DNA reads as TGTGCCAGCAGTTCTCAGGGGCAAGGGGAGACCCAGTACTTC.

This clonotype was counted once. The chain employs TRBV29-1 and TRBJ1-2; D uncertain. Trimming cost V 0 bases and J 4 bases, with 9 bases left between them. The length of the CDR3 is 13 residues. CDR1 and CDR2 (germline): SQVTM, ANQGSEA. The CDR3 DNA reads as TGCAGCGTTGAAGATCGGGGATCCTATGGCTACACCTTC. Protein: CSVEDRGSYGYTF.